A single sample is the source of the 10 T cell receptor beta chains below, sequenced in a study of cytomegalovirus exposure and HLA in healthy donors. Assay used: immunoSEQ multiplex PCR; TCRdb lists only in-frame clones, some missing. The sample records 120,000 or so clones, roughly nine tenths being singletons. Material for sequencing was PBMCs. All receptors derive from a woman in her late teens or twenties in good health and CMV-seronegative.

The V gene is TRBV28, the J gene TRBJ1-5; D not certain. Germline CDR1 reads MDHEN; CDR2 reads SYDVKM. Trimming removed 5 bases from V and 4 bases from J, with 15 bases in between. The CDR3 has 15 residues. The CDR3, as DNA: TGTGCCAGCAGTGCTAATACAGCTACGAATCAGCCCCAGCATTTT. Amino acids: CASSANTATNQPQHF.

The genes are TRBV7-9 and TRBJ2-7; D may be TRBD1 (5 bases). Deletions cut 5 bases from V and 6 bases from J, with 23 bases between. The CDR3 consists of 16 residues. Germline CDR1 SEHNR, CDR2 FQNEAQ (reference sequence). The CDR3 DNA follows: TGTGCCAGCAGCACCTTCCCGGAGACAGTACCCCGCGAGCAGTACTTC. Protein sequence: CASSTFPETVPREQYF. The full variable domain, with the rest looked up from reference TRBV7-9 and TRBJ2-7, is DTGVSQNPRHKITKRGQNVTFRCDPISEHNRLYWYRQTLGQGPEFLTYFQNEAQLEKSRLLSDRFSAERPKGSFSTLEIQRTEQGDSAMYLCASSTFPETVPREQYFGPGTRLTVT.

V gene TRBV2 combines with J gene TRBJ2-2, with 7 bases matching TRBD1. CDR3 length: 17 residues. The germline gives CDR1 SNHLY, CDR2 FYNNEI. With 0 bases clipped from V and 2 bases from J, the junction kept 6 bases outside the gene matches. The chain's CDR3 is CASSEARWDSNTGELFF. Written as DNA, the CDR3 is TGTGCCAGCAGTGAAGCGCGTTGGGACAGCAACACCGGGGAGCTGTTTTTT.

This clone was detected only once. This sequence joins TRBV7-9 and TRBJ2-1; D may be TRBD1 (6 bases). This CDR3 spans 15 amino acids. V was pared by 6 bases and J by 8 bases, with 20 bases between. Germline values: CDR1 SEHNR, CDR2 FQNEAQ (reference sequence). The DNA for the CDR3 is TGTGCCAGCAGGCAAACAAGTTCAGGGGCGGATGAGCAGTTCTTC. Its translation is CASRQTSSGADEQFF.

This sequence joins TRBV27 and TRBJ2-7; 9 nucleotides agree with TRBD1. Germline trimming cut 0 bases from V and 13 bases from J; bases unmatched to any gene: 4. Germline assignment: CDR1 MNHEY and CDR2 SMNVEV (reference sequence). The CDR3 is made up of 12 amino acids. The CDR3 sequence is CASSLSGQGQYF. The CDR3 DNA reads TGTGCCAGCAGTTTATCGGGACAGGGCCAATACTTC.

V usage is TRBV5-1 and J usage is TRBJ2-5; 7 bases map to TRBD2. V gave up 3 bases and J gave up 2 bases; unmatched junction bases: 7. Germline CDR1 and CDR2: SGHRS and YFSETQ. There are 15 residues in the CDR3. The CDR3 reads CASSYEAGSQETQYF. The CDR3 nucleotides read TGCGCCAGCAGCTACGAAGCGGGGTCGCAAGAGACCCAGTACTTC.

The V and J genes are TRBV5-6 and TRBJ2-5; D is unresolved. Judging by the DNA end, TRBJ2-7 fits better; the J call may be wrong. Germline values: CDR1 SGHDT, CDR2 YYEEEE. This CDR3 has 16 amino acids. The CDR3 here is CASSPKLFWGSYEQYF. DNA for the CDR3: TGTGCCAGCAGCCCCAAGCTTTTCTGGGGCTCCTACGAGCAGTACTTC.

This sequence joins TRBV30 and TRBJ2-3, with TRBD2 matching over 8 bases. The CDR3 has 16 residues. V dropped 3 bases and J dropped 0; count of bases not matched to a gene: 8. In germline, CDR1 is GTSNPN, CDR2 SVGIG (reference sequence). The CDR3 DNA reads TGTGCCTGGAGGGCCCCAAAGCGGGAGAGCACAGATACGCAGTATTTT. It specifies CAWRAPKRESTDTQYF.

The chain carries TRBV4-2 and TRBJ2-5; a weak D match, TRBD2 (6 bases). V dropped 8 bases and J dropped 2 bases, with 15 bases sitting between them. Germline loops: CDR1 LGHNA, CDR2 YNFKEQ. This CDR3 has 14 residues. The CDR3 nucleotides read TGTGCCAGCGGATCGGGACTGCCGCAAGAGACCCAGTACTTC. It is translated as CASGSGLPQETQYF.

The chain couples TRBV18 to TRBJ1-5; TRBD1 might be the D (6 bases). Deletions cut 3 bases from V and 5 bases from J, with 8 bases between. Germline V gene lookup returns CDR1 KGHSH and CDR2 LQKENI. The CDR3 runs to 13 residues. The CDR3 DNA reads as TGTGCCAGCTCACCTTGGACAGATCAGCCCCAGCATTTT. It yields the protein CASSPWTDQPQHF.